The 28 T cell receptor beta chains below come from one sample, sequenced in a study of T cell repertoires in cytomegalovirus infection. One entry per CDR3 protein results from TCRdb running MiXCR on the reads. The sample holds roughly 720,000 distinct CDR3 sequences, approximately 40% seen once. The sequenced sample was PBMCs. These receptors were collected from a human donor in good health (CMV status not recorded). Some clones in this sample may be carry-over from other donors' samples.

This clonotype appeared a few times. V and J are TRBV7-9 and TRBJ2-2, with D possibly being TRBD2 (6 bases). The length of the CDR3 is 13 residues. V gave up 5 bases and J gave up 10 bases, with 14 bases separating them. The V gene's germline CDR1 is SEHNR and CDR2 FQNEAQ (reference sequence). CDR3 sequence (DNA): TGTGCCAGCAGCCCCGTGGGGGGTTTGGAGCTGTTTTTT. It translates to CASSPVGGLELFF.

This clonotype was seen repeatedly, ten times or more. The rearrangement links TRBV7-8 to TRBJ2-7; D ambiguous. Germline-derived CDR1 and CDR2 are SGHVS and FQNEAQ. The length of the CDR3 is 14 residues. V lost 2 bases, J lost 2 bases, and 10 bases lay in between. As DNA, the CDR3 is TGTGCCAGCAGCTTAAGTTTTCGAACCTACGAGCAGTACTTC. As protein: CASSLSFRTYEQYF.

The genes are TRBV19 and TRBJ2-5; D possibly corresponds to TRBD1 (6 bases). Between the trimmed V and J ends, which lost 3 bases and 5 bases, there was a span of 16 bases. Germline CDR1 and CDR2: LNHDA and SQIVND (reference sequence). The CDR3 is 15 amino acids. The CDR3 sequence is CASSIRGTQGETQYF. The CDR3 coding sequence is TGTGCCAGTAGTATCAGGGGAACACAAGGCGAGACCCAGTACTTC.

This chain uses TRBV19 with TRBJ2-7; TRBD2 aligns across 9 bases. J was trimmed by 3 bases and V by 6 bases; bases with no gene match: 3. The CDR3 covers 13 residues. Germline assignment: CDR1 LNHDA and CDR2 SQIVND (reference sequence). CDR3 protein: CASRRAGGYEQYF. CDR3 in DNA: TGTGCCAGTAGGCGAGCGGGAGGCTACGAGCAGTACTTC.

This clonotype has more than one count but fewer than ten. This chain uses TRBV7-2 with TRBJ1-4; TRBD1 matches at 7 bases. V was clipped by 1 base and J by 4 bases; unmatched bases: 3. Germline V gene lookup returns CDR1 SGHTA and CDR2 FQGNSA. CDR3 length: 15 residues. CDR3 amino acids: CASSLGQGVNEKLFF. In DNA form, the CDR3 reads TGTGCCAGCAGCTTAGGGCAGGGGGTTAATGAAAAACTGTTTTTT.

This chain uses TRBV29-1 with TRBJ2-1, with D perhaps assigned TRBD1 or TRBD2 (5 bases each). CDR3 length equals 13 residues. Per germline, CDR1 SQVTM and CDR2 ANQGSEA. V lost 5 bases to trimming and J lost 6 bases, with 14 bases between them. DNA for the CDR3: TGCAGCGTTCGAGCCGGGACCGCCAATGAGCAGTTCTTC. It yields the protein CSVRAGTANEQFF.

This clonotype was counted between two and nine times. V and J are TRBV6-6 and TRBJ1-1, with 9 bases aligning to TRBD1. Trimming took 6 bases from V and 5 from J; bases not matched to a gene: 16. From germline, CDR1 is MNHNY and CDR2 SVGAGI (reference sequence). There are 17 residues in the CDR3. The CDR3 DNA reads TGTGCCAGCAGGACTCGAGCCACAGGGGGCGTTGGGACTGAAGCTTTCTTT. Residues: CASRTRATGGVGTEAFF.

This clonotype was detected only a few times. The CDR3 bases are TGTGCCAGTAGATCAGGACAGGGATGGGAACAGCCCCAGCATTTT. It yields the protein CASRSGQGWEQPQHF. The rearrangement links TRBV19 to TRBJ1-5, with 8 nucleotides matching TRBD1. Trimming at V came to 6 bases and at J to 7 bases, leaving 11 bases not matched to a gene. Germline loops: CDR1 LNHDA, CDR2 SQIVND (reference sequence). The CDR3 is 15 residues long.

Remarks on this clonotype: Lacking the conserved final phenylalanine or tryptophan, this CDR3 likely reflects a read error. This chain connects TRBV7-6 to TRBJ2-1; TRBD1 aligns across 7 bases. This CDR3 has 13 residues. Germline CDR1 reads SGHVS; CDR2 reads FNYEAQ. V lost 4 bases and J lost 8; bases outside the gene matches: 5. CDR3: CASSSEQGYEQFL. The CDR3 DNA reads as TGTGCCAGCAGCTCCGAACAGGGGTATGAGCAGTTCTTA.

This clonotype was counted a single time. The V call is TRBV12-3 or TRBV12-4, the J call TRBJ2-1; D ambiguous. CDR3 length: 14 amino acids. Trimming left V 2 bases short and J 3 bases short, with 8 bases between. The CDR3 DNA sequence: TGTGCCAGCAGTTTATCCGGGTACTACAATGAGCAGTTCTTC. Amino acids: CASSLSGYYNEQFF.

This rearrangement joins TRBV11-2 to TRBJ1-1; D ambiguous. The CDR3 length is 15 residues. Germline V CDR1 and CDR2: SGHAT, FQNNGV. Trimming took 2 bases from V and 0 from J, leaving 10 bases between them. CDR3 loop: CASSLIRSMNTEAFF. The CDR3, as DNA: TGTGCCAGCAGCTTAATCAGAAGTATGAACACTGAAGCTTTCTTT. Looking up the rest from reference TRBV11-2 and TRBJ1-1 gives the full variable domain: EAGVAQSPRYKIIEKRQSVAFWCNPISGHATLYWYQQILGQGPKLLIQFQNNGVVDDSQLPKDRFSAERLKGVDSTLKIQPAKLEDSAVYLCASSLIRSMNTEAFFGQGTRLTVV.

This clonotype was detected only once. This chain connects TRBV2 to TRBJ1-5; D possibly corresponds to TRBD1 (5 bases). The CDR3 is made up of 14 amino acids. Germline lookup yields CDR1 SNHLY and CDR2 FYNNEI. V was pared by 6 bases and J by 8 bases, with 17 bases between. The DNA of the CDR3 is TGTGCCAGCAGCGCTAAACGGGGGAAGAAGCCCCAGCATTTT. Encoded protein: CASSAKRGKKPQHF.

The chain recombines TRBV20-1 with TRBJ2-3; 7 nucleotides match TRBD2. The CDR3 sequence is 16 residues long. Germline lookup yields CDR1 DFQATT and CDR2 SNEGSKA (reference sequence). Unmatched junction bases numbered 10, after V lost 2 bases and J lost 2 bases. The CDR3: CSARPPGGIITDTQYF. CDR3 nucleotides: TGCAGTGCTAGACCCCCCGGGGGGATAATCACAGATACGCAGTATTTT.

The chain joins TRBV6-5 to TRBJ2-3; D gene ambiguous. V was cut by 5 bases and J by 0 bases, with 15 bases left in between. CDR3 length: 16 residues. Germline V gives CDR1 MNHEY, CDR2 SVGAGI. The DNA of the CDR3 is TGTGCCAGCAGTAACGAAATAGTGCTTAGCACAGATACGCAGTATTTT. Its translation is CASSNEIVLSTDTQYF.

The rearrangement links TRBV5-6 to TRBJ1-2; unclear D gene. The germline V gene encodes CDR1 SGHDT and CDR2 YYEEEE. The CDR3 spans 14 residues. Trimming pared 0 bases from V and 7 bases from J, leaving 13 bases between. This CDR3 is CASSLDEVLGGYTF. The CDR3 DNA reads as TGTGCCAGCAGCTTGGATGAGGTCCTCGGTGGCTACACCTTC.

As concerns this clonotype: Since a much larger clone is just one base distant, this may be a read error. The CDR3 loop reads CASRFGLASDTQYF. CDR3 DNA: TGTGCCAGCAGATTCGGACTAGCATCGGATACGCAGTATTTT. The chain couples TRBV7-2 to TRBJ2-3, with 8 nucleotides matching TRBD2. This CDR3 region has 14 residues. Looked up from germline, CDR1 is SGHTA and CDR2 is FQGNSA. V dropped 6 bases and J dropped 6; count of bases not matched to a gene: 8.

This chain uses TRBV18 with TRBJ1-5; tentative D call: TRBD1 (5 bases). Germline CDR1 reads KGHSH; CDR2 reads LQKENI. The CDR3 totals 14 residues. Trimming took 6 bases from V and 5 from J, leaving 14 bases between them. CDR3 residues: CASSSWDGDQPQHF. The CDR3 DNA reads TGTGCCAGCTCCTCCTGGGACGGGGATCAGCCCCAGCATTTT.

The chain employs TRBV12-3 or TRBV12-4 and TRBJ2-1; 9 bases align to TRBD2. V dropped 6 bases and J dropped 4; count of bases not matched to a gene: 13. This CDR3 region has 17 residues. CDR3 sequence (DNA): TGTGCCAGCAGCCCCTTCCAGACTAGCGGTCTATACAATGAGCAGTTCTTC. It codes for CASSPFQTSGLYNEQFF.

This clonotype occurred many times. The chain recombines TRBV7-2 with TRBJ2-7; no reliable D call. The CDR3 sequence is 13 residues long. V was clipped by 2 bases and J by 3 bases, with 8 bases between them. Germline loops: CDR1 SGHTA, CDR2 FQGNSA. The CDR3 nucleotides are TGTGCCAGCAGCTTATTAGGGAACTACGAGCAGTACTTC. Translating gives CASSLLGNYEQYF. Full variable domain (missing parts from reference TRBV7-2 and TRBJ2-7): GAGVSQSPSNKVTEKGKDVELRCDPISGHTALYWYRQSLGQGLEFLIYFQGNSAPDKSGLPSDRFSAERTGGSVSTLTIQRTQQEDSAVYLCASSLLGNYEQYFGPGTRLTVT.

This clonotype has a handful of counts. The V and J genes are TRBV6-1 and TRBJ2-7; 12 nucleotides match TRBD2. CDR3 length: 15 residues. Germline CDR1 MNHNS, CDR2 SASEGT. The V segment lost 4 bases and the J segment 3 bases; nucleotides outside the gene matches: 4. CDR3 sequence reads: CASSVPTSGGYEQYF. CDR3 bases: TGTGCCAGCAGTGTTCCGACTAGCGGGGGCTACGAGCAGTACTTC.

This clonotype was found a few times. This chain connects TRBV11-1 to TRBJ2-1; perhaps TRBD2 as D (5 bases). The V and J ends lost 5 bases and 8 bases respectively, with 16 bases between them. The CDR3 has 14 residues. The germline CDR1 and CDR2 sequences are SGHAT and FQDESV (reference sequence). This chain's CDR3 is CASSPRDFNHEQFF. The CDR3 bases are TGTGCCAGCAGCCCTCGGGATTTCAACCATGAGCAGTTCTTC.

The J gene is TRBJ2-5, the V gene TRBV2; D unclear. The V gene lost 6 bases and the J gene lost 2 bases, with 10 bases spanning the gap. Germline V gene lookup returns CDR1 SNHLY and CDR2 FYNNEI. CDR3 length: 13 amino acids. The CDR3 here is CASRAGEQETQYF. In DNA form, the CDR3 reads TGTGCCAGCAGGGCTGGAGAACAAGAGACCCAGTACTTC.

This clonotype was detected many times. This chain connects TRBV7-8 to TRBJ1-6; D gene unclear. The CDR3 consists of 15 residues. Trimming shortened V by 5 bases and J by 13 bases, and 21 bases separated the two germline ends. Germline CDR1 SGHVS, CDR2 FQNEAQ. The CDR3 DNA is TGTGCCAGCAGCGTAGACCGACCGACCGACCCGCCCCTCCACTTT. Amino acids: CASSVDRPTDPPLHF.

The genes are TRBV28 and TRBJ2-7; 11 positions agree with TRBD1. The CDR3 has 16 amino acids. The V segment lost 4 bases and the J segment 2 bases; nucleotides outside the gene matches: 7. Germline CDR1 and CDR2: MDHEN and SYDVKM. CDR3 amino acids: CASSSLGQGVPYEQYF. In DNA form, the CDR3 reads TGTGCCAGCAGTTCCCTGGGACAGGGGGTTCCCTACGAGCAGTACTTC.

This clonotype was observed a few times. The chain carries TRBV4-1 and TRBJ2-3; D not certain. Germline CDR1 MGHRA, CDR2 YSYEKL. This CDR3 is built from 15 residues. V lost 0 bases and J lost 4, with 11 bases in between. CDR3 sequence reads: CASSQDRGTADTQYF. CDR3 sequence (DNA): TGCGCCAGCAGCCAAGATAGAGGTACGGCAGATACGCAGTATTTT.

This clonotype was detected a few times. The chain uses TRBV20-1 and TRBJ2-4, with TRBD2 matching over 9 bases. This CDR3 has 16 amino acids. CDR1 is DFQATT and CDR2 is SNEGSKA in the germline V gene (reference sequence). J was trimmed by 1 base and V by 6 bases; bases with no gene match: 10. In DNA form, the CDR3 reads TGCAGTGCCGTTGCCCTAGCGGGACTGGCCAAAAACATTCAGTACTTC. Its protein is CSAVALAGLAKNIQYF.

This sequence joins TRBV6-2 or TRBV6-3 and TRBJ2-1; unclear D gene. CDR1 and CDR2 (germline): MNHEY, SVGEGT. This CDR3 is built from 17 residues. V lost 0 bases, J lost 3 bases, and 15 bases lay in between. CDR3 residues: CASSYSESFYLYNEQFF. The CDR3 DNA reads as TGTGCCAGCAGTTACTCCGAGTCTTTTTATCTCTACAATGAGCAGTTCTTC.

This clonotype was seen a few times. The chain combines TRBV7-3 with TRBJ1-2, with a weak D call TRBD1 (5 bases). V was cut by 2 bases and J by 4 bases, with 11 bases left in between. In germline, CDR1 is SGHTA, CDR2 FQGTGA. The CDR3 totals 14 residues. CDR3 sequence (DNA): TGTGCCAGCAGCTTACAGGGCGGCACCTATGGCTACACCTTC. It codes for CASSLQGGTYGYTF.